These T cell receptor beta chains were read from a single sample in a study of T cells in localized non-small cell lung cancer. Libraries were prepared by immunoSEQ multiplex PCR; TCRdb keeps only in-frame clonotypes and omits some of them. The sample shows approximately 2,800 clones, approximately 32% of them seen only once. The sample in question was lung tumor tissue, obtained before any cancer treatment. The receptors shown here come from a man aged 40 to 70 with stage II lung adenocarcinoma. CDR3s leave out the opening cysteine and the closing phenylalanine or tryptophan. A D gene is named only where the DNA matches it firmly.

12	NA	TRBV5-1	TRBJ1-1	ASSNGQLNTEAF
12	NA	TRBV29-1	TRBJ1-3	SVIPGDSGNTIY
11	NA	TRBV28	TRBJ1-2	ASMKDRPYGYT
14	TRBD1	TRBV6-8	TRBJ2-7	ASSYFQGAASYEQY
14	TRBD1	TRBV6-7	TRBJ1-5	ASSDRQGTNNQPQH
11	NA	TRBV6-8	TRBJ2-3	ASSARTEDTQY
13	NA	TRBV2	TRBJ2-2	ASSFGSGETGELF
15	TRBD2	TRBV27	TRBJ2-5	ASSSLFVAGVQETQY
13	NA	TRBV6-8	TRBJ1-3	ASSLTRPSGNTIY
12	TRBD1	TRBV11-3	TRBJ2-1	ASSWTGAVGEQF
15	NA	TRBV11-3	TRBJ2-2	ASSLARRSANTGELF
12	NA	TRBV11-3	TRBJ1-5	ASSFGTVNQPQH
11	NA	TRBV29-1	TRBJ1-1	SVVRDVRTEAF
13	TRBD1	TRBV11-3	TRBJ1-2	ASSLLGGAGNGYT
12	TRBD2	TRBV15	TRBJ2-3	ATSRVSSGDTQY
13	NA	TRBV11-3	TRBJ2-1	ASSLNRDLGYEQF
12	NA	TRBV4-1	TRBJ1-6	ASSQDQGTSPLH
12	NA	TRBV6-8	TRBJ1-4	ASIPGRGGEKLF
12	TRBD1	TRBV19	TRBJ2-1	ASSPQTGVNEQF
11	NA	TRBV18	TRBJ2-1	ASSPPINGEQF
12	TRBD1	TRBV18	TRBJ1-3	ASSPGTGGNTIY
12	TRBD1	TRBV11-3	TRBJ1-6	ASSQGGYNSPLH
16	TRBD1	TRBV19	TRBJ1-1	ASSTLGQGALLDTEAF
14	TRBD1	TRBV28	TRBJ1-2	ASRYQTGQVMWGYT
11	NA	TRBV19	TRBJ1-1	ASSISVNTEAF
13	NA	TRBV1	TRBJ1-5	ASSQGQNSNQPQH
16	NA	TRBV19	TRBJ2-1	ASSIVQPGRLFYNEQF
10	NA	TRBV18	TRBJ2-5	ASSPPQETQY
12	TRBD1	TRBV9	TRBJ2-1	ASSAGDRGNEQF
13	TRBD1	TRBV18	TRBJ1-1	ASSQETGVDTEAF